This TCR beta chain is from a study of blood T cell repertoires in COVID-19. CDR3 length equals 15 residues. Trimming took off 4 bases at V and 4 bases at J, with 17 bases between the two ends. CDR1 is SEHNR and CDR2 is FQNEAQ in the germline V gene (reference sequence). The table lists this clone with a count of one. The protocol was immunoSEQ multiplex PCR, while the TCRdb copy is restricted to in-frame clones and leaves out a portion. The sample contains about 430,000 clones, approximately 87% of which appear only once. This TCR was sampled from a young woman with acute COVID-19. The chain links TRBV7-9 to TRBJ2-7; tentatively, D is TRBD1 (6 bases). Material for sequencing was PBMCs or T cells enriched from blood (not recorded which). The CDR3 DNA follows: TGTGCCAGCAGCTCGCCAGGGGAAGGATTGTACGAGCAGTACTTC. Amino acids: CASSSPGEGLYEQYF.